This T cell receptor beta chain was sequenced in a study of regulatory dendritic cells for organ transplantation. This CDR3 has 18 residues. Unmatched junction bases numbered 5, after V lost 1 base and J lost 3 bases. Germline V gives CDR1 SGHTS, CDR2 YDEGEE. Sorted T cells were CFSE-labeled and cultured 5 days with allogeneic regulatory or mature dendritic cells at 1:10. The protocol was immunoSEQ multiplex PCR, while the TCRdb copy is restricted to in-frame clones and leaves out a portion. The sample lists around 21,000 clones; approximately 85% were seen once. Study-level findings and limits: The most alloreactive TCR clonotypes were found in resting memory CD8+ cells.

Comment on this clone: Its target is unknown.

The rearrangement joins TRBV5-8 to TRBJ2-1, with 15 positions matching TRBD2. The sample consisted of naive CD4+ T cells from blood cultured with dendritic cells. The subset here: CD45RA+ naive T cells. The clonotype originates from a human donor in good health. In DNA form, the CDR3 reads TGTGCCAGCAGCTTGTCCGGGACTAGCGGGGGGCTCTACAATGAGCAGTTCTTC. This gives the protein CASSLSGTSGGLYNEQFF.